This is a list of T cell receptor beta chains from one sample in a study of neoadjuvant anti-PD-1 for oral cavity cancer. TCRdb keeps only in-frame clones here, not all; method: immunoSEQ multiplex PCR. The sample has tens of thousands of clones, around 82% seen once; the top ten hold 3% to 3.5%. The sequenced sample was PBMCs, obtained before nivolumab (anti-PD-1) treatment. The origin of the receptors is a person aged 40 to 85 with oral cavity squamous cell carcinoma. Each CDR3 is given with its conserved first and last residue. A D gene is named only where the DNA matches it firmly. Rows give clone size only sometimes, using once, few, many, or a class for an expanded clone.

.,TRBJ1-2,14,.,TRBV5-1,CASSLGDGGYGYTF,TGCGCCAGCAGCTTGGGGGACGGGGGCTATGGCTACACCTTC
TRBD1,TRBJ2-2,13,once,TRBV10-3,CAIGQGWTGELFF,TGTGCCATAGGACAGGGTTGGACCGGGGAGCTGTTTTTT
.,TRBJ1-2,13,once,TRBV7-9,CASSFVWDEAFTF,TGTGCCAGCAGCTTTGTTTGGGACGAAGCTTTCACCTTC
TRBD1,TRBJ2-3,16,.,TRBV4-1,CASSPVTGGSTDTQYF,TGCGCCAGCAGCCCAGTCACAGGGGGTTCCACAGATACGCAGTATTTT
.,TRBJ2-1,15,.,TRBV6-1,CASSGLGGGSDEQFF,TGTGCCAGCAGTGGACTTGGCGGGGGCAGCGATGAGCAGTTCTTC
.,TRBJ1-3,14,.,TRBV29-1,CSVAEGQSGNTIYF,TGCAGCGTTGCCGAAGGGCAATCTGGAAACACCATATATTTT
.,TRBJ2-7,13,.,TRBV11-2,CASSLVGDYEQYF,TGTGCCAGCAGCTTAGTGGGGGACTACGAGCAGTACTTC
.,TRBJ1-2,13,.,TRBV5-1,CASSFRGAGGYTF,TGCGCCAGCAGCTTTAGGGGGGCCGGTGGCTACACCTTC
TRBD1,TRBJ1-2,13,once,TRBV10-3,CATVSGQAYGYTF,TGTGCCACCGTTTCGGGACAGGCCTATGGCTACACCTTC
.,TRBJ2-7,12,.,TRBV6-1,CASSDINYEQYF,TGTGCCAGCAGTGATATAAACTACGAGCAGTACTTC
.,TRBJ2-5,13,.,TRBV5-1,CASSNEGTETQYF,TGCGCCAGCAGCAACGAAGGGACCGAGACCCAGTACTTC
TRBD2,TRBJ2-5,15,.,TRBV5-8,CASSPGLAGQETQYF,TGTGCCAGCAGCCCGGGACTAGCGGGCCAAGAGACCCAGTACTTC
.,TRBJ1-2,16,.,TRBV6-5,CASSYSALVSNYGYTF,TGTGCCAGCAGTTACTCGGCCCTCGTTTCTAACTATGGCTACACCTTC
TRBD1,TRBJ2-2,16,.,TRBV11-3,CASSPAGGAGVGELFF,TGTGCCAGCAGTCCCGCAGGGGGCGCTGGGGTCGGGGAGCTGTTTTTT
TRBD2,TRBJ2-5,14,.,TRBV9,CASRGIAGRETQYF,TGTGCCAGCCGGGGGATAGCGGGGAGAGAGACCCAGTACTTC
.,TRBJ2-2,15,.,TRBV9,CASSVGVRGTGELFF,TGTGCCAGCAGCGTAGGCGTCAGGGGCACCGGGGAGCTGTTTTTT
TRBD1,TRBJ2-5,15,.,TRBV9,CASSVGGQGRETQYF,TGTGCCAGCAGCGTAGGGGGACAGGGGAGGGAGACCCAGTACTTC
.,TRBJ2-7,12,.,TRBV28,CASRTTGYEQYF,TGTGCCAGCAGAACGACAGGATACGAGCAGTACTTC
.,TRBJ2-5,12,.,TRBV2,CASSERLETQYF,TGTGCCAGCAGTGAAAGGTTGGAGACCCAGTACTTC
TRBD2,TRBJ2-1,17,.,TRBV30,CAWSVGERGLVGDEQFF,TGTGCCTGGAGTGTAGGTGAGCGGGGGCTCGTGGGGGATGAGCAGTTCTTC
TRBD1,TRBJ1-1,13,few,TRBV5-4,CASSLRGHTEAFF,TGTGCCAGCAGCTTGAGGGGGCACACTGAAGCTTTCTTT
TRBD2,TRBJ2-3,16,.,TRBV30,CAWSGGLAISTDTQYF,TGTGCCTGGAGTGGAGGACTAGCGATTAGCACAGATACGCAGTATTTT
.,TRBJ1-4,13,.,TRBV2,CASFWATNEKLFF,TGTGCCAGCTTCTGGGCAACTAATGAAAAACTGTTTTTT
.,TRBJ2-7,14,.,TRBV7-8,CASSPRQSTYEQYF,TGTGCCAGCAGCCCCCGACAGTCAACCTACGAGCAGTACTTC
.,TRBJ2-2,14,.,TRBV5-6,CASTWGFNTGELFF,TGTGCCAGCACCTGGGGCTTTAACACCGGGGAGCTGTTTTTT
.,TRBJ1-5,17,.,TRBV12-2,CASRLGVGRNSNQPQHF,TGTGCAAGTCGCTTAGGTGTCGGCAGGAATAGCAATCAGCCCCAGCATTTT
TRBD2,TRBJ2-2,15,.,TRBV2,CASSETGTRTGELFF,TGTGCCAGCAGCGAGACCGGGACTAGGACCGGGGAGCTGTTTTTT